Described below is a single TCR beta chain sequence and its context. V was shortened by 1 base and J by 5 bases, with 13 bases between the two germline ends. Germline CDR1 reads MGHRA; CDR2 reads YSYEKL. The CDR3 sequence is 15 residues long. The entry originates in a study of blood T cell repertoires in COVID-19. The overall study: Italy, Spain and the United States were the sources of the convalescent and acute COVID-19 samples. T cells, B-cell-depleted T cells, or PBMCs provided the cDNA or gDNA that served as material.

Under the authors' procedure: Counts of nucleated cells, estimated from reference gene primer amplification, were obtained. Clones were sequenced by immunoSEQ multiplex PCR, and TCRdb holds only the in-frame ones, with some missing. V, J and clone size are those of that table, while D and trimming were read from the DNA. The sample comprises 140,000 or so clones, around 90% of which are singletons, and around 1.6% rests with the top ten. Sequencing used peripheral blood. The source is a human donor in a cohort sampled during active COVID-19. The chain joins TRBV4-1 to TRBJ2-3; D is uncertain. CDR3 sequence reads: CASSQGPSQIDTQYF. CDR3 nucleotides: TGCGCCAGCAGCCAAGGGCCCTCTCAGATAGATACGCAGTATTTT.